This T cell receptor (beta chain) was sequenced in a study of blood T cell repertoires in COVID-19. As for the study in general: COVID-19 samples from acute and convalescent phases originated in the United States, Italy and Spain. The cDNA or gDNA used as material had been derived from T cells, B-cell-depleted T cells, or PBMCs.

This clone was observed a single time. Sequencing used immunoSEQ multiplex PCR; TCRdb keeps in-frame clones, though not all of them. In the table there are tens of thousands of clones, about 80% of which are singletons. The germline V gene has CDR1 LNHDA and CDR2 SQIVND (reference sequence). This CDR3 is 16 amino acids long. V lost 7 bases, J lost 4 bases, and 14 bases stayed unmatched. The sequenced sample consisted of peripheral blood. This receptor was taken from a woman aged 50 to 65 with acute or convalescent COVID-19. This rearrangement joins TRBV19 to TRBJ1-1; 8 nucleotides agree with TRBD1. CDR3 sequence (DNA): TGTGCCAGTACGGCCCCGCGACAGGGGTTTAGCACTGAAGCTTTCTTT. Amino acids: CASTAPRQGFSTEAFF.